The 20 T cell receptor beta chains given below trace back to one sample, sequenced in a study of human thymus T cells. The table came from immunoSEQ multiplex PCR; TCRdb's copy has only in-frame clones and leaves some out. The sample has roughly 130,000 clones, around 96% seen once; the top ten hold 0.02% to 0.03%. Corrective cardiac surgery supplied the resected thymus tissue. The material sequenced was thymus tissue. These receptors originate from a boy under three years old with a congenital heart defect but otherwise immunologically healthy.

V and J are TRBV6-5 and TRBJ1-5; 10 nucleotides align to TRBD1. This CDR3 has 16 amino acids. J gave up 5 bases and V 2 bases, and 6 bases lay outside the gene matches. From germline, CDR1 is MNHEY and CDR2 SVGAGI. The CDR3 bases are TGTGCCAGCAGTTACCCGGACAGGGGGAAGGATCAGCCCCAGCATTTT. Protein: CASSYPDRGKDQPQHF.

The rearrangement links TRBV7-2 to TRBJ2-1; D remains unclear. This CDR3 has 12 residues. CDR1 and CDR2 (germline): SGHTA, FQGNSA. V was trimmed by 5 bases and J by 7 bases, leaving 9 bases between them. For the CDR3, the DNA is TGTGCCAGCAGCCGAATGGAGAATGAGCAGTTCTTC. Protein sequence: CASSRMENEQFF.

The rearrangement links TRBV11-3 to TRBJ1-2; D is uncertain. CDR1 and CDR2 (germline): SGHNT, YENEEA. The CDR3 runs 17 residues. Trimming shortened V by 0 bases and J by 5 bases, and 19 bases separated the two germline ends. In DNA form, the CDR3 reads TGTGCCAGCAGCTTAGAGGGTTGGAAAGGGCCTGTTTATGGCTACACCTTC. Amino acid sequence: CASSLEGWKGPVYGYTF.

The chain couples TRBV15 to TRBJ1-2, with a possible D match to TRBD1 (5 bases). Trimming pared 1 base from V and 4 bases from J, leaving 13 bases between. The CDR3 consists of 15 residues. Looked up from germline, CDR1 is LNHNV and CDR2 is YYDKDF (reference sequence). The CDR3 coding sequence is TGTGCCACCAGCAGAGGGGCCTGGGGGGGCTATGGCTACACCTTC. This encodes CATSRGAWGGYGYTF.

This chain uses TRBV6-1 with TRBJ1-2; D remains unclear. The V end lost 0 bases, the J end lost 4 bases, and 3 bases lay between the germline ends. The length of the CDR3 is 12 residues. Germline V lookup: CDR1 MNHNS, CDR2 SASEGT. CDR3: CASSEAFYGYTF. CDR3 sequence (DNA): TGTGCCAGCAGTGAAGCGTTCTATGGCTACACCTTC.

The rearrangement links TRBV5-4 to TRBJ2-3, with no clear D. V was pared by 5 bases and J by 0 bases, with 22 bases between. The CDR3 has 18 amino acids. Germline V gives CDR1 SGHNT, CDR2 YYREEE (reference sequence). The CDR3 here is CASRIGRDSTQSTDTQYF. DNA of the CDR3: TGTGCCAGCAGAATTGGACGCGACTCGACTCAAAGCACAGATACGCAGTATTTT.

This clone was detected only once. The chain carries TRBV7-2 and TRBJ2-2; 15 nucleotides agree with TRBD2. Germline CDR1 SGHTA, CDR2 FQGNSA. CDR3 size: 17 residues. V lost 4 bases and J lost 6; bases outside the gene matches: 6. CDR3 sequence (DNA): TGTGCCAGCAGCTCCCACGGACTAGCGGGGGGGGCCGGGGAGCTGTTTTTT. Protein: CASSSHGLAGGAGELFF.

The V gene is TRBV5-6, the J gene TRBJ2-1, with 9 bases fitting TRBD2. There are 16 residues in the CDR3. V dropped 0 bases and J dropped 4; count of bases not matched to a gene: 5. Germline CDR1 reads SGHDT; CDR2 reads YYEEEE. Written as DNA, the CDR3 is TGTGCCAGCAGCTTGGGGCTAGCGGGGACATACAATGAGCAGTTCTTC. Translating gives CASSLGLAGTYNEQFF.

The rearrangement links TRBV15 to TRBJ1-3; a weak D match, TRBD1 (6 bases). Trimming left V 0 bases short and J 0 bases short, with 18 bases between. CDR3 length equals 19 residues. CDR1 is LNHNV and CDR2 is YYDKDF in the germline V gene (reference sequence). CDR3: CATSRETGIHFFSGNTIYF. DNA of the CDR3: TGTGCCACCAGCAGAGAGACAGGCATCCACTTCTTCTCTGGAAACACCATATATTTT. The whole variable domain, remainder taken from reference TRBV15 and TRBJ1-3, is DAMVIQNPRYQVTQFGKPVTLSCSQTLNHNVMYWYQQKSSQAPKLLFHYYDKDFNNEADTPDNFQSRRPNTSFCFLDIRSPGLGDTAMYLCATSRETGIHFFSGNTIYFGEGSWLTVV.

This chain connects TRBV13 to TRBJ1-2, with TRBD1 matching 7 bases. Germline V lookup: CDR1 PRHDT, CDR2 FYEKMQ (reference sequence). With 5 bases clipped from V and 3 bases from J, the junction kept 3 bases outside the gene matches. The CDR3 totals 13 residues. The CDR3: CASSPDRDYGYTF. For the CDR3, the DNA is TGTGCCAGCAGCCCTGACAGGGACTATGGCTACACCTTC.

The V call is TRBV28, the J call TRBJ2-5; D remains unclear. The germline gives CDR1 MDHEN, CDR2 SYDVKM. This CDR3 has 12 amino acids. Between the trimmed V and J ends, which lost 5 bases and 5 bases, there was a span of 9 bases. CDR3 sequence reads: CASSPFGETQYF. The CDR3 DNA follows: TGTGCCAGCAGTCCCTTCGGGGAGACCCAGTACTTC.

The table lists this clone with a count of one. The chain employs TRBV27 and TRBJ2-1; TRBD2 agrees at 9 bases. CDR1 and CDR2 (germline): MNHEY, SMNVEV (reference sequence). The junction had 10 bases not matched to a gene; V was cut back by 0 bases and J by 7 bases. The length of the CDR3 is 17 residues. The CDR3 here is CASSLSWVRGGRNEQFF. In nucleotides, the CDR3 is TGTGCCAGCAGTTTATCTTGGGTGCGGGGGGGGAGGAATGAGCAGTTCTTC.

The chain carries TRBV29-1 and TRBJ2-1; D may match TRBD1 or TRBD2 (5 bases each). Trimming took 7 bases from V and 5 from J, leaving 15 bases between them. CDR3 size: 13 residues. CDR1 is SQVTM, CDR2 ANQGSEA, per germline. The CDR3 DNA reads TGCAGCGGAGCCGGGGCCGGGGACAATGAGCAGTTCTTC. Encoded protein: CSGAGAGDNEQFF.

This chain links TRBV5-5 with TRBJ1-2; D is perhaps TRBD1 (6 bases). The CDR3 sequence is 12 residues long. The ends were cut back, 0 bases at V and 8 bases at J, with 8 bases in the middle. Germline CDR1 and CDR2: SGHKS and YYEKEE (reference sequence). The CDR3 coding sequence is TGTGCCAGCAGCTTGGCAGGGGACGGCTACACCTTC. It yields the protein CASSLAGDGYTF.

CDR3 coding DNA: TGTGCCAGCAGCTTAGGACCCCGCCATGGCTACACCTTC. The encoded protein is CASSLGPRHGYTF. This rearrangement joins TRBV7-9 to TRBJ1-2; D uncertain. The germline V gene has CDR1 SEHNR and CDR2 FQNEAQ (reference sequence). V was pared by 1 base and J by 6 bases, with 9 bases between. The CDR3 is 13 residues long.

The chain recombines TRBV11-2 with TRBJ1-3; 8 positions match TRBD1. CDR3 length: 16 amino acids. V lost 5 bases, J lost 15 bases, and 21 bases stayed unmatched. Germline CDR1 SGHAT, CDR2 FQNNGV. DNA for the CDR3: TGTGCCAGCAGCCCTCCTCGGCGTCTCGGGACAGGCCGCACATATTTT. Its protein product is CASSPPRRLGTGRTYF.

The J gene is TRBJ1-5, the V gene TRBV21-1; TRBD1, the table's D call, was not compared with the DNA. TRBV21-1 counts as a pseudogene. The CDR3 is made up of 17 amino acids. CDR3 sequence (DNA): TGTGCCAGCAGCAAAAGGGACAGGAGCTTAGGCAATCAGCCCCAGCATTTT. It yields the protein CASSKRDRSLGNQPQHF.

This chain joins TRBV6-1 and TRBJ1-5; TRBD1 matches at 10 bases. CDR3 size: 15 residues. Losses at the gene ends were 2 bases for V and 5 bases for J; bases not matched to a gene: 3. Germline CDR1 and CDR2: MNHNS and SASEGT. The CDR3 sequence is CASSEMGQGYQPQHF. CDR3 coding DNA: TGTGCCAGCAGTGAAATGGGACAGGGGTATCAGCCCCAGCATTTT.

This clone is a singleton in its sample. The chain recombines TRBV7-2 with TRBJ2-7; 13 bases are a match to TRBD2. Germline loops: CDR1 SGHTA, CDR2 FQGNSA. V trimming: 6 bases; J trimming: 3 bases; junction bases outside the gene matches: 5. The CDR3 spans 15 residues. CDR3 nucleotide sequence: TGTGCCAGCAGGTCCAGACTAGCGGGGGGCTACGAGCAGTACTTC. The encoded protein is CASRSRLAGGYEQYF. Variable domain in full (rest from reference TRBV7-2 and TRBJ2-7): GAGVSQSPSNKVTEKGKDVELRCDPISGHTALYWYRQSLGQGLEFLIYFQGNSAPDKSGLPSDRFSAERTGGSVSTLTIQRTQQEDSAVYLCASRSRLAGGYEQYFGPGTRLTVT.

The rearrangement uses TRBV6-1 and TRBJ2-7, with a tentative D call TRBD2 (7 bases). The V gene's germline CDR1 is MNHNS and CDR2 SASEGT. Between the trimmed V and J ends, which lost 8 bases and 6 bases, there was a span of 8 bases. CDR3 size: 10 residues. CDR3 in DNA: TGTGCCAGCCGGGGGGCCGAGCAGTACTTC. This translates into CASRGAEQYF.